This entry describes one T cell receptor beta chain. CDR3 size: 12 residues. Trimming stripped 5 bases from V and 5 bases from J, with 12 bases between. Germline values: CDR1 SQVTM, CDR2 ANQGSEA. Blood draws occurred at baseline, cycle 4 day 1, and cycle 7 day 1. The data are from a study of OX40 agonist ivuxolimab in advanced cancers. Study in general: Males comprised about 84% of the group, whose mean age was approximately 60 years (range about 20 to 79).

Some clones are missing from TCRdb's copy, which holds only in-frame ones; the method was immunoSEQ multiplex PCR. The sample holds under 95,000 clones, roughly 83% seen once. The TCR comes from an adult with an advanced solid tumor such as melanoma, head and neck, liver or kidney cancer. Sequencing was performed on CD4+ or CD8+ T cells sorted from blood, taken in a trial of the OX40 agonist ivuxolimab. V is TRBV29-1 and J is TRBJ1-1; no firm D call. The CDR3 DNA sequence: TGCAGCGTTAGGATTGTGCGAACTGAAGCTTTCTTT. It specifies CSVRIVRTEAFF.